Below, 10 T cell receptor beta chains from the same sample are listed, as sequenced in a study of T cells in Graves' hyperthyroidism and ophthalmopathy. RNA transcripts provided the source from which TCR beta CDR3 regions were amplified. With the HTBI primer set, the TCR CDR3 went through a first round of RT-PCR. TCRdb recomputed calls from the multiplex PCR reads with MiXCR, one row per CDR3 protein. This table has about 700,000 distinct CDR3 sequences, 14% appearing once. The sample was blood. The receptors shown here come from a woman younger than 35 with Graves' hyperthyroidism.

This clonotype turned up a few times. The chain has TRBV7-3 and TRBJ2-1, with TRBD2 identical over 8 bases. This CDR3 region has 18 residues. J lost 5 bases, V lost 4 bases, and 16 bases had no gene match. CDR1 is SGHTA, CDR2 FQGTGA, per germline. CDR3 DNA sequence: TGTGCCAGCAGCTCCACCTCTAATCCGCGGGAGGATAACAATGAGCAGTTCTTC. Its protein product is CASSSTSNPREDNNEQFF.

This clonotype showed up just a few times. The chain joins TRBV14 to TRBJ1-6, with a weak D call TRBD1 (6 bases). The CDR3 is made up of 17 amino acids. Germline V gene sequence: CDR1 SGHDN, CDR2 FVKESK. V was clipped by 4 bases and J by 9 bases, with 22 bases between them. CDR3 DNA sequence: TGTGCCAGCAGCCCGAACTGGGCGGGACACCGAAGTTCACCCCTCCACTTT. This codes for CASSPNWAGHRSSPLHF. Filled out from reference TRBV14 and TRBJ1-6, the complete variable domain reads EAGVTQFPSHSVIEKGQTVTLRCDPISGHDNLYWYRRVMGKEIKFLLHFVKESKQDESGMPNNRFLAERTGGTYSTLKVQPAELEDSGVYFCASSPNWAGHRSSPLHFGNGTRLTVT.

The rearrangement joins TRBV4-1 to TRBJ1-2; TRBD1 is a possible D gene (6 bases). The CDR3 covers 14 residues. The germline V gene has CDR1 MGHRA and CDR2 YSYEKL. V was cut by 3 bases and J by 1 base, with 9 bases left in between. The CDR3 region is CASSHLDSNYGYTF. The CDR3 DNA reads as TGCGCCAGCAGCCACCTGGACAGTAACTATGGCTACACCTTC.

This clonotype was detected many times. The chain joins TRBV28 to TRBJ2-3; TRBD1 agrees at 8 bases. The CDR3 extends over 16 amino acids. Germline lookup yields CDR1 MDHEN and CDR2 SYDVKM. Losses at the gene ends were 6 bases for V and 1 base for J; bases not matched to a gene: 9. Here the CDR3 DNA reads TGTGCCAGCAGATCCCATCAGGGGGCAGGCACAGATACGCAGTATTTT. Encoded protein: CASRSHQGAGTDTQYF.

The genes are TRBV9 and TRBJ2-2, with 14 bases identical to TRBD2. This CDR3 spans 19 amino acids. V lost 3 bases to trimming and J lost 4 bases; unmatched junction nucleotides: 11. Looked up from germline, CDR1 is SGDLS and CDR2 is YYNGEE. The CDR3 is CASSDRLAGGLGGTGELFF. CDR3 DNA: TGTGCCAGCAGCGACCGACTAGCGGGAGGGTTAGGCGGCACCGGGGAGCTGTTTTTT.

There are many counts of this clonotype. This chain links TRBV2 with TRBJ2-3; 10 bases agree with TRBD2. CDR1 SNHLY and CDR2 FYNNEI come from the germline V gene. This CDR3 region has 14 residues. V lost 9 bases, J lost 1 base, and 4 bases stayed unmatched. The CDR3 sequence is CARNGLAGTDTQYF. In DNA form, the CDR3 reads TGTGCCAGAAATGGACTAGCGGGCACAGATACGCAGTATTTT.

In its sample, this clonotype was seen many times. The rearrangement joins TRBV29-1 to TRBJ2-6; 7 nucleotides line up with TRBD1. Germline-derived CDR1 and CDR2 are SQVTM and ANQGSEA. V lost 4 bases to trimming and J lost 2 bases; unmatched junction nucleotides: 2. CDR3 size: 14 residues. CDR3 bases: TGCAGCGTTGTACAGGGGACTGGGGCCAACGTCCTGACTTTC. Protein product: CSVVQGTGANVLTF.

This clonotype was counted at least ten times. The chain employs TRBV11-2 and TRBJ2-7, with TRBD2 as a possible D gene (5 bases). The CDR3 extends over 15 amino acids. V was cut by 3 bases and J by 5 bases, with 17 bases left in between. Germline V CDR1 and CDR2: SGHAT, FQNNGV. CDR3 nucleotides: TGTGCCAGCAGCTTGCAGGCCTCGGGGATCCACGAGCAGTACTTC. Translation gives CASSLQASGIHEQYF.

The V gene is TRBV20-1, the J gene TRBJ2-7; 8 bases match TRBD1. There are 14 residues in the CDR3. Germline CDR1 reads DFQATT; CDR2 reads SNEGSKA (reference sequence). J was trimmed by 7 bases and V by 6 bases; bases with no gene match: 14. Here the CDR3 reads CSAATGTGPIEQYF. The CDR3 region has the DNA TGCAGTGCGGCAACCGGGACAGGTCCAATAGAGCAGTACTTC.

This clonotype was counted many times. The V gene is TRBV14, the J gene TRBJ2-1; 8 bases map to TRBD2. The CDR3 covers 16 residues. The V gene's germline CDR1 is SGHDN and CDR2 FVKESK. J gave up 3 bases and V 0 bases, and 4 bases lay outside the gene matches. CDR3 DNA: TGTGCCAGCAGCCAAGAAGCTAGCGGGTACTACAATGAGCAGTTCTTC. Its protein product is CASSQEASGYYNEQFF.